The TCR beta chain under discussion was sequenced for a study of blood T cell repertoires in COVID-19. CDR1 is LGHNA, CDR2 YSLEER, per germline. The CDR3 sequence is 15 residues long. V lost 2 bases to trimming and J lost 7 bases; unmatched junction nucleotides: 10. The study drew participants aged about 18 to 89 years from 20 to 30 US areas. Original processing notes: Reference gene primer amplification in the assay estimated nucleated cell counts. Libraries were prepared by immunoSEQ multiplex PCR; TCRdb keeps only in-frame clonotypes and omits some of them. V and J calls plus clone size are reproduced from that table; the DNA served to infer D and trimming. The sample contains fewer than 200,000 clones, approximately 84% of which appear only once.

The specimen sequenced was PBMCs or T cells enriched from blood (not recorded which). This TCR was recovered from a man between 45 and 60 years old who had recovered from COVID-19. The V call is TRBV4-3, the J call TRBJ2-5; 7 positions match TRBD1. CDR3 bases: TGCGCCAGCAGCCAACAAACCGGGACAGTGAGGACCCAGTACTTC. Translating gives CASSQQTGTVRTQYF.